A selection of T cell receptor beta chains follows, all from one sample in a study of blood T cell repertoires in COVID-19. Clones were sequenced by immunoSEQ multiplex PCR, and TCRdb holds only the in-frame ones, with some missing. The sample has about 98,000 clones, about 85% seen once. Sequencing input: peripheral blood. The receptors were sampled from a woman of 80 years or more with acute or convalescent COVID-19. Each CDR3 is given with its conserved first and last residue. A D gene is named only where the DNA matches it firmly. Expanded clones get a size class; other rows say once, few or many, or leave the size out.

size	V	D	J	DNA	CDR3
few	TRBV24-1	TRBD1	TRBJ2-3	TGTGCCACCAGTGCCGGGACAGGGTCAGGCACAGATACGCAGTATTTT	CATSAGTGSGTDTQYF
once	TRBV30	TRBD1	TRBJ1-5	TGTGCCTGGAGTGCAGATACATACAGGGGAGGTCAGCCCCAGCATTTT	CAWSADTYRGGQPQHF
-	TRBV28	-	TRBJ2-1	TGTGCCAGCAGCCGCGCGGGAAGTTCCTACAATGAGCAGTTCTTC	CASSRAGSSYNEQFF
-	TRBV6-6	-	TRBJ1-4	TGTGCCAGCAGTCCAGGGGCCGTGCGGGCAACTAATGAAAAACTGTTTTTT	CASSPGAVRATNEKLFF
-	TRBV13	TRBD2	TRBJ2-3	TGTGCCAGCAGCTTAGGCCTATACGGGGGGTCCACAGATACGCAGTATTTT	CASSLGLYGGSTDTQYF
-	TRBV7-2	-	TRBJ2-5	TGTGCCAGCAACTCGGGAGTCAAAGAGACCCAGTACTTC	CASNSGVKETQYF
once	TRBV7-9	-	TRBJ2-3	TGTGCCAGCAGCTTTTCTACAGGGTCCACAGATACGCAGTATTTT	CASSFSTGSTDTQYF
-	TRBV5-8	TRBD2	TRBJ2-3	TGTGCCAGCAGCCGTACCGGGACTAGCGGGTTTGAGGCGTATTTT	CASSRTGTSGFEAYF
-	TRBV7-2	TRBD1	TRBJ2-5	TGTGCCAGCAGCTCAGTCGGGACAGGGCGGACCCAGTACTTC	CASSSVGTGRTQYF
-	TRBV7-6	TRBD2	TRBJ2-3	TGTGCCAGCAGTCCCTGGCGGGGGGGCCCGGATACGCAGTATTTT	CASSPWRGGPDTQYF
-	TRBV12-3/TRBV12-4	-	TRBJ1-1	TGTGCCAGCAGTCGACAGAGGAACACTGAAGCTTTCTTT	CASSRQRNTEAFF
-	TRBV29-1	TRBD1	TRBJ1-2	TGCAGCGTACGAACCGGGACAGACTATGGCTACACCTTC	CSVRTGTDYGYTF
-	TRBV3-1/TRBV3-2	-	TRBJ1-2	TGTGCCAGCAGCCAAGATGGCGGCCGGGGGGCTGCGAGAGGCTACACCTTC	CASSQDGGRGAARGYTF
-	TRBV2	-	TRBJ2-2	TGTGCCAGCAGGGGGGACATGTCCGGGGAGCTGTTTTTT	CASRGDMSGELFF
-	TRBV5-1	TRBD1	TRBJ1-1	TGCGCCAGCAGCTTGAACCCGGGACAGGGAAGAGAGACTGAAGCTTTCTTT	CASSLNPGQGRETEAFF
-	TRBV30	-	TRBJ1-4	TGTGCCTGGAGTGCAAACTCCGGGATCTCTAATGAAAAACTGTTTTTT	CAWSANSGISNEKLFF
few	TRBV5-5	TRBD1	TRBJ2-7	TGTGCCAGCAGCTTGGAGGGACAGGGGATCCACGAGCAGTACTTC	CASSLEGQGIHEQYF
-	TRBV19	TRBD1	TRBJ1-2	TGTGCCAGTAGTATAAGAGACGACAGGGCGGGCGGCTACACCTTC	CASSIRDDRAGGYTF
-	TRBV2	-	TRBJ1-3	TGTGCCAGCAATCTACGGGGGAACTCTGGAAACACCATATATTTT	CASNLRGNSGNTIYF
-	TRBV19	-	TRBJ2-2	TGTGCCAGCAGGGTTCCGAACACCGGGGAGCTGTTTTTT	CASRVPNTGELFF
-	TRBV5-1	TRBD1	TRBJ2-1	TGCGCCAGCAGCTTGAATAGACAGGGGATCGATGAGCAGTTCTTC	CASSLNRQGIDEQFF
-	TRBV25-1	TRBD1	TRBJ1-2	TGTGCCAGCAGTGAATCATCAGGGGGAGGATATGGCTACACCTTC	CASSESSGGGYGYTF
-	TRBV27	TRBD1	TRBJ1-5	TGTGCCAGCAGGTTAAGGACAGGGTCGGACAATCAGCCCCAGCATTTT	CASRLRTGSDNQPQHF
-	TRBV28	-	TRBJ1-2	TGTGCCAGCAGTTTTCGGCAGGGGTTCTATGGCTACACCTTC	CASSFRQGFYGYTF
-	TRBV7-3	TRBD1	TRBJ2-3	TGTGCCAGCAGCTGGACAGGGAGCACAGATACGCAGTATTTT	CASSWTGSTDTQYF
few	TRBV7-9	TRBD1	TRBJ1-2	TGTGCCAGCAGCCCGGCAGGGGGGCAGAGCTATGGCTACACCTTC	CASSPAGGQSYGYTF
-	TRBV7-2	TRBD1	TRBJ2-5	TGTGCCAGCAGCGCGGGACAGGGGGGCCGAGGGACCCAGTACTTC	CASSAGQGGRGTQYF
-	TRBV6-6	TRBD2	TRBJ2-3	TGTGCCAGCAGTCGGACTAGCGGGGGGGCGATGTTGGATACGCAGTATTTT	CASSRTSGGAMLDTQYF
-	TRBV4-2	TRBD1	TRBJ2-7	TGTGCCAGCACCCGGGGACAGGGGGCCGCCTACGAGCAGTACTTC	CASTRGQGAAYEQYF
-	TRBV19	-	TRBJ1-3	TGTGCCAGTATCCAAGAAAGCGCTGGAAACACCATATATTTT	CASIQESAGNTIYF
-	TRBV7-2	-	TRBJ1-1	TGTGCCAGCAGCGCCGCGAGGCACACTGAAGCTTTCTTT	CASSAARHTEAFF
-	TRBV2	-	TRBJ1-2	TGTGCCAGCAGTGAGGGGATACAGGTCCCCGACCTTTATGGCTACACCTTC	CASSEGIQVPDLYGYTF
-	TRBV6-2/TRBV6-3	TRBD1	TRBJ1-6	TGTGCCAGCAGTTACGGGACAGGGAATCGTTCACCCCTCCACTTT	CASSYGTGNRSPLHF
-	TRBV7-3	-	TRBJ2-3	TGTGCCAGCAGCTTACGCCAGAGCACAGATACGCAGTATTTT	CASSLRQSTDTQYF
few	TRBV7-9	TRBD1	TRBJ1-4	TGTGCCAGCAGCTTAGGAAGGTGGGACAGCGGGGAAAAACTGTTTTTT	CASSLGRWDSGEKLFF
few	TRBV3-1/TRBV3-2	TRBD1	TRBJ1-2	TGTGCCAGCAGTCCGGACAGGAGACATGGCTACACCTTC	CASSPDRRHGYTF
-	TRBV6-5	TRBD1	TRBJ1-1	TGTGCCAGCGGCACGGACAGGGACACTGAAGCTTTCTTT	CASGTDRDTEAFF
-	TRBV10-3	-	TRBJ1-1	TGTGCCATCAGTGAGAATGGGCACGCAGGGGCTTTCTTT	CAISENGHAGAFF
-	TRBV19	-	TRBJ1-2	TGTGCCAGTAGTATACTGAGATCTAACTATGGCTACACCTTC	CASSILRSNYGYTF
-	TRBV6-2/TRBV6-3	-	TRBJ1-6	TGTGCCAGCAGCACCACAGGGATTAAGTATAATTCACCCCTCCACTTT	CASSTTGIKYNSPLHF
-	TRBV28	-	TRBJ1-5	TGTGCCAGCAGTCTTCGCCGGGAGGGTTCTCAGCATTTT	CASSLRREGSQHF
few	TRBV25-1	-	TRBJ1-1	TGTGCCAGCGGGGGACAAGGCCTCACTGAAGCTTTCTTT	CASGGQGLTEAFF
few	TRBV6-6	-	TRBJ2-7	TGTGCCACCGCTAAGGAGGTCAAGCAGTACTTC	CATAKEVKQYF
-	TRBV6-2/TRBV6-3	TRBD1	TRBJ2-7	TGTGCCAGCAGTGGGACAGCCTACGAGCAGTACTTC	CASSGTAYEQYF
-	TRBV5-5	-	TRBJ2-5	TGTGCCAGCAGCTTGGCCCGGACAGACCAAGAGACCCAGTACTTC	CASSLARTDQETQYF
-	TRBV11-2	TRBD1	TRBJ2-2	TGTGCCAGCAGCTGGGGGACAGGGATCGGGGAGCTGTTTTTT	CASSWGTGIGELFF
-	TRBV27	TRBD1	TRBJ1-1	TGTGCCAGCAGTTCTTCACAGGGGGCGCATACTGAAGCTTTCTTT	CASSSSQGAHTEAFF
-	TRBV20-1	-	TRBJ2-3	TGCAGTCTCTATGAAAATACGCAGTATTTT	CSLYENTQYF
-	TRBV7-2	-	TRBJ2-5	TGTGCCAGCAGCTTAGTCGGGAGTCTCCAAGAGACCCAGTACTTC	CASSLVGSLQETQYF
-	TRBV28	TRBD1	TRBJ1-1	TGTGCCAGCAGCTCGGGACAGGGTCGGGGGTTGAACACTGAAGCTTTCTTT	CASSSGQGRGLNTEAFF
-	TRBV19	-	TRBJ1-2	TGTGCCAGTAGTATAGCCCCCCCGCGGCAGGGTGGGGACTATGGCTACACCTTC	CASSIAPPRQGGDYGYTF
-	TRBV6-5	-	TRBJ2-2	TGTGCCAGCAGGAGGAACACCGGGGAGCTGTTTTTT	CASRRNTGELFF
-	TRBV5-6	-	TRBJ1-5	TGTGCCAGCAGCTTGTCCGGCAATCAGCCCCAGCATTTT	CASSLSGNQPQHF